Here is one T cell receptor (beta chain) with its context. Some clones are missing from TCRdb's copy, which holds only in-frame ones; the method was immunoSEQ multiplex PCR. The profile shows under 500,000 clones, approximately 92% of them singletons. The sample comes from a study of blood T cell repertoires in COVID-19. The J segment lost 7 bases and the V segment lost 4 bases, leaving 10 bases of the junction unmatched. The CDR3 spans 15 residues. The germline CDR1 and CDR2 sequences are LGHDT and YNNKEL (reference sequence). The chain employs TRBV3-1 (or the pseudogene TRBV3-2) and TRBJ1-5, with 7 bases aligning to TRBD1. This TCR was sampled from a young man who had recovered from COVID-19. The sequenced material came from PBMCs or T cells enriched from blood (not recorded which). CDR3 in amino acids: CASSPTRQGYQPQHF. In DNA, the CDR3 is TGTGCCAGCAGCCCTACCAGACAGGGATACCAGCCCCAGCATTTT.